Below are 2 T cell receptor beta chains sequenced from a single sample in a study of T-cell memory formation after mild COVID-19. TCRdb re-derived calls from the 5' RACE reads in MiXCR, one entry per CDR3 protein. The table shows roughly 600,000 distinct CDR3 sequences, with around 17% occurring only once. The specimen sequenced was PBMCs or a T cell subset sorted from them (not recorded which). These receptors were obtained from an adult woman who had mild COVID-19 (a few samples of this study predate the infection). Cell type and time point are not known.

The V gene is TRBV6-5, the J gene TRBJ2-1; 8 bases are shared with TRBD1. Germline values: CDR1 MNHEY, CDR2 SVGAGI. The CDR3 length is 14 residues. J gave up 10 bases and V 4 bases, and 9 bases lay outside the gene matches. The DNA for the CDR3 is TGTGCCAGCAGTTCTTTCAGGGGGCGCGAGGAGCAGTTCTTC. This sequence encodes CASSSFRGREEQFF.

The gene calls are TRBV24-1 and TRBJ2-3, with D tentatively TRBD1 (5 bases). Germline CDR1 reads KGHDR; CDR2 reads SFDVKD. CDR3 length equals 13 residues. V lost 8 bases and J lost 2, with 10 bases in between. The DNA of the CDR3 is TGTGCCACCAAGCAGGGTCTCACAGATACGCAGTATTTT. Residues: CATKQGLTDTQYF.